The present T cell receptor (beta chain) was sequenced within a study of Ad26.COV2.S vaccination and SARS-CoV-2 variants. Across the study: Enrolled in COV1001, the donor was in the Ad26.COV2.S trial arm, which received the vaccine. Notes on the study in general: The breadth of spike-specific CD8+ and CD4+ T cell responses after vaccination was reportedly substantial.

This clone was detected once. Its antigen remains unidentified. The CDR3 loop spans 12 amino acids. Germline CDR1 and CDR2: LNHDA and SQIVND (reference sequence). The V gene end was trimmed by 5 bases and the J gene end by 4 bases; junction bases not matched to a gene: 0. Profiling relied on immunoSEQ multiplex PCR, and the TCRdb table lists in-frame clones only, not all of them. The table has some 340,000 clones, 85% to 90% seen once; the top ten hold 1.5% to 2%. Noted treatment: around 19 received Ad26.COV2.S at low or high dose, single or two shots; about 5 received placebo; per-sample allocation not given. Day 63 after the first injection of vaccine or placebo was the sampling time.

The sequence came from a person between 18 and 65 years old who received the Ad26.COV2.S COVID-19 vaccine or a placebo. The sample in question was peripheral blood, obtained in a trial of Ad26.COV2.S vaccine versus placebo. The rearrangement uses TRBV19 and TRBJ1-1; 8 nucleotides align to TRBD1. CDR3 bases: TGTGCCAGTAGTGGACAGGGCACTGAAGCTTTCTTT. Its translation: CASSGQGTEAFF.